Below, one TCR beta chain is given with its context. Its target is not known. Clones were read by immunoSEQ multiplex PCR, and TCRdb kept only the in-frame ones, dropping some. The sample has almost 4,500 clones, about four fifths seen once. This sample is drawn from a study of hypomethylating agent response in myelodysplastic syndrome. On the study more broadly: A diploid cytogenetic profile was most common; mean age 72.2 +/- 6.3 years. Study outcomes and limitations: After treatment, novel clonotypes emerged more in responders, contracted ones more in non-responders. Lack of age-matching between healthy donors and MDS patients could bias comparison.

The starting material was bone marrow, obtained before or after starting hypomethylating agent treatment for myelodysplastic syndrome (not recorded which). This receptor was identified in a human donor with myelodysplastic syndrome.

The CDR3 sequence is CASSQQPNTEAFF. The CDR3 DNA follows: TGTGCCAGCAGTCAGCAACCGAACACTGAAGCTTTCTTT. The V call is TRBV28, the J call TRBJ1-1; no clear D. The V gene's germline CDR1 is MDHEN and CDR2 SYDVKM. The length of the CDR3 is 13 residues. V was cut by 5 bases and J by 1 base, with 8 bases left in between.